One sample yielded the 7 T cell receptor beta chains listed below, sequenced in a study of response to subunit inactivated influenza vaccine. One entry per CDR3 protein, called by TCRdb with MiXCR from the RT-PCR reads. The sample lists approximately 500,000 distinct CDR3 sequences, approximately 15% seen once, with 8.5% to 14% in the top ten. The sample here was PBMCs from blood, taken about 13 days after vaccination. These receptors originate from a man between 50 and 59 years old who received an inactivated influenza vaccine.

Only a few counts were recorded for this clonotype. The chain is built from TRBV7-9 and TRBJ2-5, with 13 positions matching TRBD2. Germline loops: CDR1 SEHNR, CDR2 FQNEAQ (reference sequence). J was trimmed by 1 base and V by 4 bases; bases with no gene match: 3. This CDR3 region has 16 residues. CDR3 sequence (DNA): TGTGCCAGCAGCTCCGGGACTAGCGGGGTCCAAGAGACCCAGTACTTC. Translated: CASSSGTSGVQETQYF. Combining the CDR3 with reference TRBV7-9 and TRBJ2-5 gives the whole variable domain DTGVSQNPRHKITKRGQNVTFRCDPISEHNRLYWYRQTLGQGPEFLTYFQNEAQLEKSRLLSDRFSAERPKGSFSTLEIQRTEQGDSAMYLCASSSGTSGVQETQYFGPGTRLLVL.

There are many counts of this clonotype. V usage is TRBV2 and J usage is TRBJ2-3; TRBD1 matches 8 bases. The CDR3 is made up of 18 amino acids. V shed 8 bases and J 6 bases; nucleotides not matched to a gene: 22. Germline assignment: CDR1 SNHLY and CDR2 FYNNEI. CDR3 DNA: TGTGCCAGCTCCACCATCACCAGGGGGCCCCTCGATATGGATACGCAGTATTTT. Protein sequence: CASSTITRGPLDMDTQYF.

The CDR3 region is CASSLGGTGPSPLHF. Written as DNA, the CDR3 is TGTGCCAGCAGTTTGGGGGGGACAGGGCCATCACCCCTCCACTTT. The chain combines TRBV12-3 or TRBV12-4 with TRBJ1-6; TRBD1 matches 9 bases. V was clipped by 3 bases and J by 10 bases; unmatched bases: 7. This CDR3 comprises 15 residues.

The J gene is TRBJ1-5, the V gene TRBV20-1; 9 positions match TRBD1. The germline V gene encodes CDR1 DFQATT and CDR2 SNEGSKA (reference sequence). This CDR3 comprises 14 residues. Trimming at V came to 1 base and at J to 4 bases, leaving 2 bases not matched to a gene. CDR3 bases: TGCAGTGCTAGAGTTGGGACAGGGAATCAGCCCCAGCATTTT. This encodes CSARVGTGNQPQHF.

V and J are TRBV9 and TRBJ2-5, with a weak D call TRBD1 (5 bases). Trimming left V 0 bases short and J 3 bases short, with 6 bases between. This CDR3 has 13 amino acids. CDR1 is SGDLS and CDR2 is YYNGEE in the germline V gene. Written as DNA, the CDR3 is TGTGCCAGCAGCGTAGGCAGGGAAGAGACCCAGTACTTC. This gives the protein CASSVGREETQYF. Filled out from reference TRBV9 and TRBJ2-5, the complete variable domain reads DSGVTQTPKHLITATGQRVTLRCSPRSGDLSVYWYQQSLDQGLQFLIQYYNGEERAKGNILERFSAQQFPDLHSELNLSSLELGDSALYFCASSVGREETQYFGPGTRLLVL.

The rearrangement uses TRBV18 and TRBJ1-5, with 9 nucleotides matching TRBD1. J was trimmed by 4 bases and V by 6 bases; bases with no gene match: 4. Germline V gene sequence: CDR1 KGHSH, CDR2 LQKENI. This CDR3 spans 14 amino acids. The chain's CDR3 is CASSGTGRNQPQHF. The CDR3 bases are TGTGCCAGCTCGGGGACAGGGAGGAATCAGCCCCAGCATTTT.

The chain employs TRBV5-5 and TRBJ2-5; 8 bases fit TRBD2. CDR1 SGHKS and CDR2 YYEKEE come from the germline V gene (reference sequence). CDR3 length: 17 amino acids. The ends lost 2 bases at V and 4 bases at J; junction bases unmatched: 13. The CDR3, as DNA: TGTGCCAGCAGCTTAGTACTTACCGGGAGGGCCCGAGAGACCCAGTACTTC. It codes for CASSLVLTGRARETQYF.